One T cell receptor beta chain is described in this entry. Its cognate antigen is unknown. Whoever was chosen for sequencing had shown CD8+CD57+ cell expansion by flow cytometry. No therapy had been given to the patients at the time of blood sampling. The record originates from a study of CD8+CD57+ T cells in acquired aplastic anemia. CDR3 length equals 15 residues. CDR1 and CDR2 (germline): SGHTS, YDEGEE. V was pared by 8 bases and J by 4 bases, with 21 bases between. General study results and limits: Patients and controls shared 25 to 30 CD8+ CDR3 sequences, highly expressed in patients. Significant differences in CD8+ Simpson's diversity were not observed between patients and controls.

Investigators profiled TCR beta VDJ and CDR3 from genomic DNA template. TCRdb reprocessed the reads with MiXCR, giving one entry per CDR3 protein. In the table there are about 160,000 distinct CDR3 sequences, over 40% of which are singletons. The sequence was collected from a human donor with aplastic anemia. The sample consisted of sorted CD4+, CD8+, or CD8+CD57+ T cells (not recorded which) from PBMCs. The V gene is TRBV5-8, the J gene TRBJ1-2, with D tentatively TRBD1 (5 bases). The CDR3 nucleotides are TGTGCCAGTAGTAGCGACAGCGCAGGAGGCTATGGCTACACCTTC. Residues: CASSSDSAGGYGYTF.